This T cell receptor beta chain was sequenced for a study of blood T cells in healthy people across ages. A second PCR of 7 to 11 cycles used a sample-barcoded 5' primer and a J-beta primer mix. Each CDR3 protein gets one entry after TCRdb re-called the 5' RACE reads with MiXCR. The sample consists of 720,000 or so distinct CDR3 sequences, over 40% of them appearing once. The CDR3 is made up of 15 amino acids. Germline V gives CDR1 MNHEY, CDR2 SVGEGT. V shed 4 bases, J shed 6 bases, and the junction held 10 bases outside the gene matches. The origin of this receptor is a man aged 80 or over in good health. The V call is TRBV6-2 or TRBV6-3, the J call TRBJ2-7, with 9 bases aligning to TRBD2. Sequencing was done on a sample of blood. CDR3 region: CASSCGGSGSSEQYF. Here the CDR3 DNA reads TGTGCCAGCAGTTGCGGCGGTAGCGGGAGTTCCGAGCAGTACTTC.